These 16 T cell receptor beta chains share one sample of origin, sequenced in a study of blood T cell repertoires in COVID-19. The assay was immunoSEQ multiplex PCR, and TCRdb's table has in-frame clones only and misses some. The data show 220,000 or so clones, just under 90% seen once. The sample was PBMCs or T cells enriched from blood (not recorded which). The source of these receptors is a man aged 45-60 years who had been exposed to COVID-19.

The chain links TRBV5-1 to TRBJ1-1; D unresolved. Deletions cut 0 bases from V and 5 bases from J, with 5 bases between. The germline V gene has CDR1 SGHRS and CDR2 YFSETQ. This CDR3 has 12 amino acids. In nucleotides, the CDR3 is TGCGCCAGCAGCTTGGGGCCGACTGAAGCTTTCTTT. It codes for CASSLGPTEAFF.

The chain is built from TRBV29-1 and TRBJ1-2; D is unclear. With 3 bases removed from V and 7 bases from J, the gap between germline ends came to 21 bases. From germline, CDR1 is SQVTM and CDR2 ANQGSEA. The CDR3 covers 15 residues. The CDR3 spells CSVDRAGQSFSGYTF. The CDR3 nucleotides read TGCAGCGTTGACCGAGCGGGCCAAAGTTTCTCTGGCTACACCTTC.

The J gene is TRBJ1-2, the V gene TRBV18, with 8 bases fitting TRBD1. The CDR3 runs 15 residues. Germline V gene data show CDR1 as KGHSH and CDR2 as LQKENI. V shed 3 bases, J shed 6 bases, and the junction held 9 bases outside the gene matches. The CDR3 DNA follows: TGTGCCAGCTCACCTAGACAGGGGAAATGGGATGGCTACACCTTC. It encodes CASSPRQGKWDGYTF.

The chain is built from TRBV7-9 and TRBJ2-1, with TRBD2 identical over 9 bases. The germline V gene has CDR1 SEHNR and CDR2 FQNEAQ (reference sequence). The CDR3 has 15 amino acids. Unmatched junction bases numbered 4, after V lost 1 base and J lost 6 bases. The CDR3, as DNA: TGTGCCAGCAGCTTAGGGGCGGGAGGGACCAATGAGCAGTTCTTC. This encodes CASSLGAGGTNEQFF.

CDR3 nucleotide sequence: TGTGCCAGCAGTTTAATGGGAGGTGGCTACACCTTC. Its protein is CASSLMGGGYTF. The chain combines TRBV28 with TRBJ1-2; D is undetermined. The CDR3 runs 12 residues. Germline CDR1 reads MDHEN; CDR2 reads SYDVKM. V lost 2 bases, J lost 7 bases, and 8 bases lay in between.

This chain connects TRBV28 to TRBJ2-7; the D gene is possibly TRBD1 (6 bases). The germline V and J ends were trimmed by 5 bases and 3 bases, with 14 bases remaining between them. Germline V lookup: CDR1 MDHEN, CDR2 SYDVKM. There are 14 residues in the CDR3. The CDR3 coding sequence is TGTGCCAGCAGTCTCCCGGGACACCGCTACGAGCAGTACGTC. This sequence encodes CASSLPGHRYEQYV.

CDR3 in DNA: TGCGCCAGCAGCCTCCGGGACATGTCTCCGGTACACACTGAAGCTTTCTTT. Its protein is CASSLRDMSPVHTEAFF. The chain couples TRBV5-1 to TRBJ1-1; weak D call: TRBD1 (6 bases). The CDR3 runs 17 residues. Germline lookup yields CDR1 SGHRS and CDR2 YFSETQ. V gave up 4 bases and J gave up 3 bases, with 22 bases separating them.

The J gene is TRBJ2-1, the V gene TRBV14, with D maybe TRBD2 (9 bases). The V end was cut by 2 bases, the J end by 8 bases, with 31 bases between. Germline V gene data show CDR1 as SGHDN and CDR2 as FVKESK. This CDR3 region has 20 residues. The CDR3 DNA is TGTGCCAGCAGCCAAAGGACAGGGACTATAGCGGGAGATTTGTACGATGAGCAGTTCTTC. Amino acids: CASSQRTGTIAGDLYDEQFF.

The chain links TRBV7-3 to TRBJ2-2, with 12 positions matching TRBD2. This CDR3 contains 15 residues. In germline, CDR1 is SGHTA, CDR2 FQGTGA. J gave up 6 bases and V 4 bases, and 3 bases lay outside the gene matches. CDR3 bases: TGTGCCAGCAGCTACGGACTAGCGGGATCCGGGGAGCTGTTTTTT. Residues: CASSYGLAGSGELFF. The full variable domain, completed using reference TRBV7-3 and TRBJ2-2, is GAGVSQTPSNKVTEKGKYVELRCDPISGHTALYWYRQSLGQGPEFLIYFQGTGAADDSGLPNDRFFAVRPEGSVSTLKIQRTERGDSAVYLCASSYGLAGSGELFFGEGSRLTVL.

The rearrangement links TRBV2 to TRBJ2-2; D gene unclear. CDR3 length: 14 amino acids. Trimming pared 6 bases from V and 0 bases from J, leaving 8 bases between. Germline V CDR1 and CDR2: SNHLY, FYNNEI. The DNA for the CDR3 is TGTGCCAGCAGAGTCACTACGAACACCGGGGAGCTGTTTTTT. Protein product: CASRVTTNTGELFF.

CDR3 loop: CASSLFGGLAGAYNEQFF. DNA for the CDR3: TGTGCCAGCAGTTTATTCGGGGGACTAGCGGGAGCCTACAATGAGCAGTTCTTC. The chain has TRBV27 and TRBJ2-1, with 14 bases matching TRBD2. The germline CDR1 and CDR2 sequences are MNHEY and SMNVEV (reference sequence). The junction had 4 bases not matched to a gene; V was cut back by 1 base and J by 2 bases. CDR3 length: 18 amino acids.

The rearrangement links TRBV10-3 to TRBJ2-2; no clear D gene. This CDR3 spans 14 amino acids. Trimming removed 4 bases from V and 6 bases from J, with 12 bases in between. Germline loops: CDR1 ENHRY, CDR2 SYGVKD. The CDR3 DNA follows: TGTGCCATCAGTGGATCGTTTGCGCCCGGGGAGCTGTTTTTT. Its protein is CAISGSFAPGELFF.

This chain uses TRBV19 with TRBJ2-1; D is uncertain. The germline V gene has CDR1 LNHDA and CDR2 SQIVND (reference sequence). The CDR3 loop spans 12 amino acids. V lost 5 bases and J lost 7, with 9 bases in between. CDR3 amino acids: CASSVFQNEQFF. DNA for the CDR3: TGTGCCAGTAGTGTTTTTCAGAATGAGCAGTTCTTC.

J is TRBJ2-5 and V is TRBV6-5, with 7 bases lining up with TRBD1. The germline CDR1 and CDR2 sequences are MNHEY and SVGAGI. The CDR3 sequence is 15 residues long. J was trimmed by 2 bases and V by 7 bases; bases with no gene match: 10. The CDR3 protein is CASTRQGTPQETQYF. The DNA for the CDR3 is TGTGCCAGCACTAGACAGGGTACCCCGCAAGAGACCCAGTACTTC.

CDR3 coding DNA: TGTGCCATCAGTGAGTCGGTCAGGCTCTACTATGGCTACACCTTC. Protein sequence: CAISESVRLYYGYTF. The rearrangement links TRBV10-3 to TRBJ1-2, with D unclear. The CDR3 is 15 amino acids. The germline V gene has CDR1 ENHRY and CDR2 SYGVKD. V lost 0 bases and J lost 3, with 11 bases in between.

The chain carries TRBV28 and TRBJ1-5, with D uncertain. The length of the CDR3 is 16 residues. The germline gives CDR1 MDHEN, CDR2 SYDVKM. The V gene lost 5 bases and the J gene lost 1 base, with 15 bases spanning the gap. The CDR3 nucleotides read TGTGCCAGCAGTCCCCACCGGGGATCAAGCAATCAGCCCCAGCATTTT. It encodes CASSPHRGSSNQPQHF.